These 32 T cell receptor beta chains share one sample of origin, sequenced in a study of blood T cell repertoires in COVID-19. The method was immunoSEQ multiplex PCR; TCRdb's version includes in-frame clones alone and lacks a portion of them. The sample consists of roughly 20,000 clones, 75% to 95% of them appearing once. The sample comprised peripheral blood. The receptors were sampled from a man aged 70-80 years with active COVID-19.

V gene TRBV19 combines with J gene TRBJ2-1, with D tentatively TRBD1 (6 bases). Germline V lookup: CDR1 LNHDA, CDR2 SQIVND (reference sequence). The CDR3 runs to 15 residues. The V gene lost 5 bases and the J gene lost 0 bases, with 11 bases spanning the gap. CDR3 sequence (DNA): TGTGCCAGTAGTCCTACAGGGATCTCCTACAATGAGCAGTTCTTC. Amino acid sequence: CASSPTGISYNEQFF.

The chain recombines TRBV7-2 with TRBJ2-7; 12 nucleotides match TRBD1. Germline lookup yields CDR1 SGHTA and CDR2 FQGNSA. The CDR3 has 18 residues. The ends lost 5 bases at V and 3 bases at J; junction bases unmatched: 14. This CDR3 is CASSQDPFGTGGFYEQYF. CDR3 bases: TGTGCCAGCAGCCAAGATCCCTTCGGGACAGGGGGCTTCTACGAGCAGTACTTC.

The rearrangement links TRBV5-1 to TRBJ1-1; possibly TRBD1 for D (5 bases). CDR1 SGHRS and CDR2 YFSETQ come from the germline V gene. The CDR3 loop spans 14 amino acids. V gave up 2 bases and J gave up 5 bases, with 13 bases separating them. The CDR3 bases are TGCGCCAGCAGCTTTTCAGGGTCTGAGACTGAAGCTTTCTTT. Protein: CASSFSGSETEAFF.

V usage is TRBV7-6 and J usage is TRBJ2-7, with TRBD1 matching over 8 bases. The CDR3 runs to 15 residues. The trim removed 2 bases at V and 5 bases at J, leaving 8 bases unmatched. CDR1 and CDR2 from the germline V gene are SGHVS and FNYEAQ. Here the CDR3 reads CASSLTGGQGNEQYF. As DNA, the CDR3 is TGTGCCAGCAGCTTAACCGGCGGACAGGGCAACGAGCAGTACTTC.

This clone was detected a few times. The genes are TRBV5-1 and TRBJ2-5; 7 bases fit TRBD1. The germline gives CDR1 SGHRS, CDR2 YFSETQ. This CDR3 is built from 16 residues. V lost 5 bases and J lost 1; bases outside the gene matches: 11. The CDR3 DNA reads as TGCGCCAGCAGTAATACAGGGGACCCGCTCCAAGAGACCCAGTACTTC. Its protein product is CASSNTGDPLQETQYF.

This clone was detected only once. V and J are TRBV28 and TRBJ2-7, with a tentative D call TRBD1 (5 bases). V was trimmed by 3 bases and J by 6 bases, leaving 9 bases between them. The CDR3 loop spans 12 amino acids. Germline V gives CDR1 MDHEN, CDR2 SYDVKM. The CDR3 nucleotides are TGTGCCAGCAGTTTGGGGCAGAGCGAGCAGTACTTC. It specifies CASSLGQSEQYF. Variable domain in full (rest from reference TRBV28 and TRBJ2-7): DVKVTQSSRYLVKRTGEKVFLECVQDMDHENMFWYRQDPGLGLRLIYFSYDVKMKEKGDIPEGYSVSREKKERFSLILESASTNQTSMYLCASSLGQSEQYFGPGTRLTVT.

In this sample, this clone turned up once. The chain couples TRBV28 to TRBJ1-5; D may be TRBD1 (5 bases). The V end was cut by 4 bases, the J end by 2 bases, with 9 bases between. Germline CDR1 is MDHEN and CDR2 is SYDVKM. This CDR3 is 14 amino acids long. This chain's CDR3 is CASSWGDGNQPQHF. The CDR3 DNA is TGTGCCAGCAGTTGGGGGGACGGCAATCAGCCCCAGCATTTT.

V gene TRBV15 combines with J gene TRBJ1-1, with D maybe TRBD1 (5 bases). The CDR3 has 15 amino acids. The ends were cut back, 1 base at V and 0 bases at J, with 9 bases in the middle. The germline CDR1 and CDR2 sequences are LNHNV and YYDKDF (reference sequence). The CDR3 is CATSRGGEMNTEAFF. The CDR3 nucleotides read TGTGCCACCAGCAGAGGGGGGGAGATGAACACTGAAGCTTTCTTT. Based on the CDR3 plus reference TRBV15 and TRBJ1-1, the full variable domain is DAMVIQNPRYQVTQFGKPVTLSCSQTLNHNVMYWYQQKSSQAPKLLFHYYDKDFNNEADTPDNFQSRRPNTSFCFLDIRSPGLGDTAMYLCATSRGGEMNTEAFFGQGTRLTVV.

This clone appeared once. The rearrangement uses TRBV15 and TRBJ2-5; 8 bases are shared with TRBD2. Trimming at V came to 9 bases and at J to 1 base, leaving 13 bases not matched to a gene. The V gene's germline CDR1 is LNHNV and CDR2 YYDKDF (reference sequence). The CDR3 runs to 16 residues. The CDR3 nucleotides are TGTGCCACTTTGGGGGGCCGGGCGGGAGGCCAAGAGACCCAGTACTTC. Protein: CATLGGRAGGQETQYF.

The rearrangement joins TRBV2 to TRBJ1-2; 7 positions agree with TRBD1. This CDR3 comprises 11 residues. Germline-derived CDR1 and CDR2 are SNHLY and FYNNEI. With 6 bases clipped from V and 8 bases from J, the junction kept 3 bases outside the gene matches. The CDR3, as DNA: TGTGCCAGCAGAGAGGACAGGGGCTACACCTTC. Its translation: CASREDRGYTF.

The rearrangement links TRBV3-1 (or the pseudogene TRBV3-2) to TRBJ1-1; 9 nucleotides line up with TRBD1. The CDR3 runs to 16 residues. CDR1 is LGHDT, CDR2 YNNKEL, per germline (reference sequence). Trimming at V came to 5 bases and at J to 0 bases, leaving 7 bases not matched to a gene. CDR3 sequence reads: CASSVRDRVMNTEAFF. The DNA of the CDR3 is TGTGCCAGCAGCGTGCGGGACAGGGTTATGAACACTGAAGCTTTCTTT.

V and J are TRBV27 and TRBJ1-2, with unresolved D. The V end was cut by 4 bases, the J end by 4 bases, with 19 bases between. The CDR3 totals 16 residues. CDR1 and CDR2 from the germline V gene are MNHEY and SMNVEV (reference sequence). The CDR3 spells CASSSLPWRAPYGYTF. The CDR3 region has the DNA TGTGCCAGCAGTTCGCTCCCTTGGAGGGCCCCCTATGGCTACACCTTC.

The chain links TRBV2 to TRBJ2-5; 8 bases line up with TRBD2. The CDR3 is made up of 15 amino acids. Germline lookup yields CDR1 SNHLY and CDR2 FYNNEI. V lost 8 bases and J lost 5; bases outside the gene matches: 13. The CDR3 nucleotides read TGTGCCAGCTGCCGGGGGGGGAGTACGCGGGAGACCCAGTACTTC. Amino acid sequence: CASCRGGSTRETQYF.

This sequence joins TRBV5-6 and TRBJ1-2; 7 bases line up with TRBD1. Germline CDR1 is SGHDT and CDR2 is YYEEEE. V lost 3 bases and J lost 3; bases outside the gene matches: 2. CDR3 length equals 13 residues. CDR3 sequence: CASSSTGDYGYTF. The CDR3 nucleotides are TGTGCCAGCAGCTCAACAGGGGACTATGGCTACACCTTC.

The CDR3 region is CSVERDFDLMNTEAFF. CDR3 DNA sequence: TGCAGCGTTGAAAGGGACTTTGATCTAATGAACACTGAAGCTTTCTTT. The chain carries TRBV29-1 and TRBJ1-1, with D tentatively TRBD1 (5 bases). The CDR3 covers 16 residues. Germline CDR1 reads SQVTM; CDR2 reads ANQGSEA. V lost 2 bases, J lost 0 bases, and 16 bases lay in between.

The chain couples TRBV2 to TRBJ2-3; 11 nucleotides match TRBD2. Looked up from germline, CDR1 is SNHLY and CDR2 is FYNNEI. This CDR3 spans 15 amino acids. After removal of 6 bases from V and 5 bases from J, the junction contained 7 bases not matched to a gene. CDR3 coding DNA: TGTGCCAGCAGCCTAGCGGGGGGCGGAGTAGATACGCAGTATTTT. Amino acids: CASSLAGGGVDTQYF.

The chain employs TRBV3-1 (or the pseudogene TRBV3-2) and TRBJ2-1, with TRBD2 matching 12 bases. The CDR3 totals 21 residues. With 4 bases clipped from V and 0 bases from J, the junction kept 16 bases outside the gene matches. Per germline, CDR1 LGHDT and CDR2 YNNKEL (reference sequence). The CDR3 sequence: CASSPSGLAGNFLSSYNEQFF. The CDR3, as DNA: TGTGCCAGCAGCCCATCCGGACTAGCGGGAAATTTTCTGAGCTCCTACAATGAGCAGTTCTTC.

This clone was observed a handful of times. The chain carries TRBV30 and TRBJ1-6, with a possible D match to TRBD1 (5 bases). The V and J ends lost 0 bases and 0 bases respectively, with 12 bases between them. This CDR3 is 17 amino acids long. Germline V gene lookup returns CDR1 GTSNPN and CDR2 SVGIG (reference sequence). Here the CDR3 reads CAWSVHRTSSYNSPLHF. DNA for the CDR3: TGTGCCTGGAGTGTACATAGGACAAGCTCCTATAATTCACCCCTCCACTTT.

CDR3 loop: CASSQGVRGNEQFF. The CDR3 region has the DNA TGCGCCAGCAGCCAAGGAGTGAGAGGCAATGAGCAGTTCTTC. The J gene is TRBJ2-1, the V gene TRBV4-3; D not certain. V lost 1 base, J lost 6 bases, and 10 bases lay in between. Germline CDR1 is LGHNA and CDR2 is YSLEER. The CDR3 is 14 residues long.

The CDR3 sequence: CASSQSRTSGPLEQYF. In DNA, the CDR3 is TGTGCCAGCAGCCAAAGTCGGACTAGCGGTCCCTTAGAGCAGTACTTC. The chain has TRBV4-2 and TRBJ2-7; TRBD2 aligns across 10 bases. Trimming cost V 2 bases and J 7 bases; bases outside gene matches: 11. Germline CDR1 reads LGHNA; CDR2 reads YNFKEQ. The CDR3 loop spans 16 amino acids.

The chain combines TRBV30 with TRBJ1-5; weak D call: TRBD1 (6 bases). The germline gives CDR1 GTSNPN, CDR2 SVGIG (reference sequence). V lost 5 bases, J lost 9 bases, and 20 bases lay in between. The CDR3 is made up of 14 amino acids. This chain's CDR3 is CAWRTEQGSGPQHF. The CDR3 DNA is TGTGCCTGGCGTACAGAACAGGGCTCCGGGCCCCAGCATTTT. Combining the CDR3 with reference TRBV30 and TRBJ1-5 gives the whole variable domain SQTIHQWPATLVQPVGSPLSLECTVEGTSNPNLYWYRQAAGRGLQLLFYSVGIGQISSEVPQNLSASRPQDRQFILSSKKLLLSDSGFYLCAWRTEQGSGPQHFGDGTRLSIL.

The chain combines TRBV2 with TRBJ1-2; D might be TRBD1 (6 bases). Trimming cost V 8 bases and J 5 bases, with 18 bases left between them. The length of the CDR3 is 14 residues. Germline loops: CDR1 SNHLY, CDR2 FYNNEI. In DNA form, the CDR3 reads TGTGCCAGCGTGGCACAGGGATGGAAATATGGCTACACCTTC. Translation gives CASVAQGWKYGYTF.

V usage is TRBV6-2 or TRBV6-3 and J usage is TRBJ1-4; no clear D. This CDR3 has 14 amino acids. Germline V CDR1 and CDR2: MNHEY, SVGEGT. Trimming pared 3 bases from V and 7 bases from J, leaving 12 bases between. CDR3 in amino acids: CASSYRGAAEKLFF. The CDR3 region has the DNA TGTGCCAGCAGTTATCGAGGCGCGGCTGAAAAACTGTTTTTT.

This chain links TRBV5-6 with TRBJ2-3; TRBD2 might be the D (5 bases). Between the trimmed V and J ends, which lost 2 bases and 8 bases, there was a span of 12 bases. CDR1 is SGHDT and CDR2 is YYEEEE in the germline V gene. The CDR3 is 13 amino acids. The CDR3 region has the DNA TGTGCCAGCAGCTTCTCGGACTGGGGTACGCAGTATTTT. Its protein product is CASSFSDWGTQYF.

This chain joins TRBV9 and TRBJ1-5; D remains unclear. CDR3 length: 17 amino acids. Germline CDR1 is SGDLS and CDR2 is YYNGEE. Trimming shortened V by 4 bases and J by 3 bases, and 20 bases separated the two germline ends. The CDR3 DNA follows: TGTGCCAGCAGCCCATTGCAGAGCAGACATAACAATCAGCCCCAGCATTTT. Translated: CASSPLQSRHNNQPQHF.

This clone has a single count. V usage is TRBV5-8 and J usage is TRBJ2-5, with 8 bases identical to TRBD1. V dropped 0 bases and J dropped 5; count of bases not matched to a gene: 6. CDR3 length equals 15 residues. The germline V gene encodes CDR1 SGHTS and CDR2 YDEGEE. CDR3 sequence: CASSLDRGIRETQYF. DNA of the CDR3: TGTGCCAGCAGCTTGGACAGGGGGATTAGGGAGACCCAGTACTTC.

This chain connects TRBV7-9 to TRBJ2-1, with 8 positions matching TRBD2. CDR1 is SEHNR, CDR2 FQNEAQ, per germline (reference sequence). This CDR3 spans 16 amino acids. With 5 bases clipped from V and 8 bases from J, the junction kept 14 bases outside the gene matches. DNA of the CDR3: TGTGCCAGCAGCCCGATGGGGGGCGGGAGGCCCGATGAGCAGTTCTTC. It encodes CASSPMGGGRPDEQFF. Using reference TRBV7-9 and TRBJ2-1 for the parts outside the CDR3, the full variable domain is DTGVSQNPRHKITKRGQNVTFRCDPISEHNRLYWYRQTLGQGPEFLTYFQNEAQLEKSRLLSDRFSAERPKGSFSTLEIQRTEQGDSAMYLCASSPMGGGRPDEQFFGPGTRLTVL.

V and J are TRBV30 and TRBJ2-7, with D perhaps matching TRBD1 (6 bases). The CDR3 contains 11 residues. Germline V gene data show CDR1 as GTSNPN and CDR2 as SVGIG (reference sequence). The germline V and J ends were trimmed by 5 bases and 3 bases, with 8 bases remaining between them. CDR3 sequence (DNA): TGTGCCTGGGCGGACAGCTACGAGCAGTACTTC. Protein: CAWADSYEQYF.

The V gene is TRBV7-3, the J gene TRBJ2-3, with 10 bases that match TRBD1. CDR3 length equals 14 residues. The V segment lost 5 bases and the J segment 4 bases; nucleotides outside the gene matches: 3. CDR1 and CDR2 from the germline V gene are SGHTA and FQGTGA. CDR3 nucleotides: TGTGCCAGCAGCCCAGGACAGGGGGCAGATACGCAGTATTTT. Translating gives CASSPGQGADTQYF. Full variable domain (outside the CDR3, taken from reference TRBV7-3 and TRBJ2-3): GAGVSQTPSNKVTEKGKYVELRCDPISGHTALYWYRQSLGQGPEFLIYFQGTGAADDSGLPNDRFFAVRPEGSVSTLKIQRTERGDSAVYLCASSPGQGADTQYFGPGTRLTVL.

The J gene is TRBJ2-5, the V gene TRBV24-1; possibly TRBD2 for D (6 bases). This CDR3 contains 13 residues. With 9 bases removed from V and 3 bases from J, the gap between germline ends came to 13 bases. The germline gives CDR1 KGHDR, CDR2 SFDVKD. CDR3 sequence reads: CATSMWGEETQYF. CDR3 bases: TGTGCCACCTCCATGTGGGGGGAAGAGACCCAGTACTTC.

This sequence joins TRBV18 and TRBJ2-5; 10 nucleotides align to TRBD1. The junction had 5 bases not matched to a gene; V was cut back by 6 bases and J by 4 bases. The CDR3 runs 14 residues. Germline lookup yields CDR1 KGHSH and CDR2 LQKENI. The CDR3, as DNA: TGTGCCAGCTCGCGCGACAGGGGGCTAGAGACCCAGTACTTC. It codes for CASSRDRGLETQYF.

The genes are TRBV19 and TRBJ1-5, with 7 bases that match TRBD1. V shed 3 bases and J 7 bases; nucleotides not matched to a gene: 6. This CDR3 region has 14 residues. Germline CDR1 LNHDA, CDR2 SQIVND (reference sequence). CDR3: CASSIQTGDQPQHF. CDR3 nucleotides: TGTGCCAGTAGTATTCAAACAGGGGACCAGCCCCAGCATTTT.